The T cell receptor beta chain under discussion was sequenced for a study of cytomegalovirus exposure and HLA in healthy donors. Study in general: From HLA-typed donors, an early data release held roughly 80 million unique TCRs.

Nominally healthy donors were sampled, though unrecorded immune exposures were likely. The CDR3 length is 16 residues. J lost 5 bases, V lost 3 bases, and 11 bases had no gene match. CDR1 and CDR2 (germline): SGHDT, YYEEEE. The PCR made use of 60 Vbeta and 13 Jbeta primers. Sequencing was performed with immunoSEQ multiplex PCR; in TCRdb, only in-frame clones are kept and a portion is missing. The sample contains over 200,000 clones, about 75% of which appear only once. Source material: PBMCs. This clonotype originated in a woman in her 30s in good health and CMV-seronegative. The rearrangement links TRBV5-6 to TRBJ2-1; 7 nucleotides match TRBD2. The chain's CDR3 is CASSSRGGGSHNEQFF. The CDR3 DNA is TGTGCCAGCAGCTCCCGTGGGGGGGGGAGTCACAATGAGCAGTTCTTC.